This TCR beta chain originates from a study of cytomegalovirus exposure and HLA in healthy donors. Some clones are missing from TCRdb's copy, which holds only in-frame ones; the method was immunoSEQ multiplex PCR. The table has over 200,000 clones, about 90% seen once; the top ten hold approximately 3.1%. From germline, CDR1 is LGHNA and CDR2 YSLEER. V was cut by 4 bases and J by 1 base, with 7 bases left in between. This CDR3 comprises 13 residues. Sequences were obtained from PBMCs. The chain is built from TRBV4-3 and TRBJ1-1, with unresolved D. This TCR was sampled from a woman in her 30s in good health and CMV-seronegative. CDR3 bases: TGCGCCAGCAGCCGGCAGGCGAACACTGAAGCTTTCTTT. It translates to CASSRQANTEAFF.